The 32 T cell receptor beta chains reported below all come from one sample, sequenced in a study of T-cell reconstitution after alpha-beta-depleted transplantation in children. This sample's TCRbeta library carried unique molecular identifier barcodes. TCRdb reanalysed the PCR reads using MiXCR and keeps one entry per CDR3 protein. The profile covers fewer than 1 million distinct CDR3 sequences, with less than 20% appearing a single time and approximately 4.5% taken by the ten largest. The source was PBMCs, mostly from graft donor cells, collected 360 days after TCRalphabeta/CD19-depleted stem cell transplant. These receptors were obtained from a male patient aged 5 to 17 who had a stem cell transplant for acute lymphoblastic leukemia, so the T cells may come from the graft donor.

The genes are TRBV7-2 and TRBJ2-1; 11 bases map to TRBD2. With V trimmed by 5 bases and J by 8 bases, 14 bases remained unmatched. The CDR3 runs 17 residues. Looked up from germline, CDR1 is SGHTA and CDR2 is FQGNSA. CDR3 DNA sequence: TGTGCCAGCAGCCCGTTTCTAGCGGGAGGCCCCCAGGATGAGCAGTTCTTC. Encoded protein: CASSPFLAGGPQDEQFF.

The rearrangement uses TRBV11-2 and TRBJ2-7; 15 positions agree with TRBD2. Germline trimming cut 6 bases from V and 6 bases from J; bases unmatched to any gene: 12. The CDR3 totals 17 residues. CDR1 SGHAT and CDR2 FQNNGV come from the germline V gene. CDR3 in amino acids: CASSSLYGLAGGGEQYF. In DNA form, the CDR3 reads TGTGCCAGCAGTTCATTATACGGACTAGCGGGAGGGGGCGAGCAGTACTTC. The full variable domain, rest sourced from reference TRBV11-2 and TRBJ2-7, is EAGVAQSPRYKIIEKRQSVAFWCNPISGHATLYWYQQILGQGPKLLIQFQNNGVVDDSQLPKDRFSAERLKGVDSTLKIQPAKLEDSAVYLCASSSLYGLAGGGEQYFGPGTRLTVT.

This chain uses TRBV20-1 with TRBJ2-1, with a weak D call TRBD1 (6 bases). The CDR3 spans 17 residues. The germline gives CDR1 DFQATT, CDR2 SNEGSKA (reference sequence). V was clipped by 0 bases and J by 5 bases, with 20 bases between them. CDR3 DNA sequence: TGCAGTGCTAGAGAAGGGGGAATACTAGGGGTCCACAATGAGCAGTTCTTC. This translates into CSAREGGILGVHNEQFF.

There are a few counts of this clonotype. The J gene is TRBJ2-3, the V gene TRBV12-3 or TRBV12-4; 9 bases are shared with TRBD1. The CDR3 runs 15 residues. The J segment lost 3 bases and the V segment lost 5 bases, leaving 6 bases of the junction unmatched. DNA of the CDR3: TGTGCCAGCAGTCACAGGACAGGGGATACAGATACGCAGTATTTT. Amino acid sequence: CASSHRTGDTDTQYF.

In its sample, this clonotype was seen a few times. The V and J genes are TRBV20-1 and TRBJ2-1; D is uncertain. Germline CDR1 and CDR2: DFQATT and SNEGSKA (reference sequence). The CDR3 consists of 13 residues. Trimming took off 4 bases at V and 3 bases at J, with 10 bases between the two ends. In DNA, the CDR3 is TGCAGTGCTAACCTCCAAAACTACAATGAGCAGTTCTTC. Amino acids: CSANLQNYNEQFF.

As regards this clonotype: Being one base from a much bigger clone, this may be a read error. The rearrangement links TRBV29-1 to TRBJ2-3; D not resolved. Germline V lookup: CDR1 SQVTM, CDR2 ANQGSEA. The CDR3 consists of 13 residues. Written as DNA, the CDR3 is TGCAGCGTTGTGAGGCCCTACACAGATACGCAGAATTTT. This translates into CSVVRPYTDTQNF.

V gene TRBV24-1 combines with J gene TRBJ2-3, with unresolved D. The CDR3 is 13 residues long. V was clipped by 4 bases and J by 4 bases, with 8 bases between them. The germline CDR1 and CDR2 sequences are KGHDR and SFDVKD. CDR3 nucleotides: TGTGCCACCAGTGACTCCTTATCAGATACGCAGTATTTT. Translating it yields CATSDSLSDTQYF.

The chain uses TRBV27 and TRBJ2-4; the D gene is possibly TRBD1 (8 bases). The CDR3 consists of 13 residues. Germline V gene sequence: CDR1 MNHEY, CDR2 SMNVEV (reference sequence). V was pared by 6 bases and J by 6 bases, with 12 bases between. The chain's CDR3 is CASRTGGVNIQYF. CDR3 bases: TGTGCCAGCAGAACAGGGGGGGTAAACATTCAGTACTTC.

J is TRBJ2-4 and V is TRBV20-1; D unclear. CDR1 and CDR2 (germline): DFQATT, SNEGSKA (reference sequence). The CDR3 totals 13 residues. Trimming removed 5 bases at V and 0 bases at J, with 8 bases between. The CDR3, as DNA: TGCAGTGCTGCCTCGCTAGCCAAAAACATTCAGTACTTC. Protein sequence: CSAASLAKNIQYF.

The chain couples TRBV5-1 to TRBJ2-4, with D possibly TRBD2 on 7 matching bases. CDR3 length: 15 amino acids. V was trimmed by 4 bases and J by 7 bases, leaving 18 bases between them. Per germline, CDR1 SGHRS and CDR2 YFSETQ. CDR3 in amino acids: CASSRALGGGNIQYF. CDR3 nucleotide sequence: TGCGCCAGCAGCCGGGCGTTGGGGGGGGGCAACATTCAGTACTTC. The full variable domain, completed using reference TRBV5-1 and TRBJ2-4, is KAGVTQTPRYLIKTRGQQVTLSCSPISGHRSVSWYQQTPGQGLQFLFEYFSETQRNKGNFPGRFSGRQFSNSRSEMNVSTLELGDSALYLCASSRALGGGNIQYFGAGTRLSVL.

This clonotype was observed a few times. This sequence joins TRBV27 and TRBJ2-5; D unclear. Germline lookup yields CDR1 MNHEY and CDR2 SMNVEV (reference sequence). The CDR3 consists of 15 residues. The V gene lost 5 bases and the J gene lost 4 bases, with 17 bases spanning the gap. The CDR3 coding sequence is TGTGCCAGCAGTACCCAACCCCCAGTCGTAGAGACCCAGTACTTC. Amino acid sequence: CASSTQPPVVETQYF.

The chain links TRBV20-1 to TRBJ2-3; D ambiguous. V lost 6 bases to trimming and J lost 7 bases, with 2 bases between them. The CDR3 is 8 amino acids. Germline assignment: CDR1 DFQATT and CDR2 SNEGSKA (reference sequence). In nucleotides, the CDR3 is TGCAGTGCCAATACGCAGTATTTT. Amino acid sequence: CSANTQYF.

The chain couples TRBV4-1 to TRBJ1-2, with D uncertain. CDR3 length: 16 residues. The ends were cut back, 3 bases at V and 6 bases at J, with 20 bases in the middle. Germline loops: CDR1 MGHRA, CDR2 YSYEKL. CDR3 amino acids: CASSQVGEGRRDGYTF. The CDR3 DNA reads TGCGCCAGCAGCCAGGTCGGCGAAGGCAGGCGGGATGGCTACACCTTC.

This clonotype was seen ten or more times. This chain connects TRBV10-3 to TRBJ1-4, with TRBD1 identical over 8 bases. The CDR3 runs 14 residues. V lost 4 bases, J lost 8 bases, and 6 bases stayed unmatched. Germline CDR1 and CDR2: ENHRY and SYGVKD. CDR3 sequence reads: CAISGDRLREKLFF. The CDR3, as DNA: TGTGCCATCAGTGGGGACAGGTTGCGCGAAAAACTGTTTTTT.

In nucleotides, the CDR3 is TGTGCCAGCAGCTTAGCCAGTCCTTGGCGGGGCCGATTTATTACGCAGTATTTT. This sequence encodes CASSLASPWRGRFITQYF. V and J are TRBV7-6 and TRBJ2-3; TRBD2 might be the D (6 bases). This CDR3 has 18 residues. The germline gives CDR1 SGHVS, CDR2 FNYEAQ. V lost 0 bases, J lost 8 bases, and 24 bases lay in between. The entire variable domain, with the rest obtained from reference TRBV7-6 and TRBJ2-3, is as follows: GAGVSQSPRYKVTKRGQDVALRCDPISGHVSLYWYRQALGQGPEFLTYFNYEAQQDKSGLPNDRFSAERPEGSISTLTIQRTEQRDSAMYRCASSLASPWRGRFITQYFGPGTRLTVL.

This clonotype showed up just a few times. The chain recombines TRBV29-1 with TRBJ1-5; D is ambiguous. CDR1 and CDR2 (germline): SQVTM, ANQGSEA. The V and J ends lost 4 bases and 1 base respectively, with 8 bases between them. This CDR3 is built from 13 residues. This CDR3 reads CSVASGSNQPQHF. Here the CDR3 DNA reads TGCAGCGTTGCATCGGGGAGCAATCAGCCCCAGCATTTT.

This clonotype was seen only a few times. Germline is not matched at one junction end, which may reflect a read error. J is TRBJ1-1 and V is TRBV19, with D tentatively TRBD1 (6 bases). In germline, CDR1 is LNHDA, CDR2 SQIVND (reference sequence). The CDR3 length is 15 residues. The CDR3 is CASKGDHGGNTEASF. Written as DNA, the CDR3 is TGTGCCAGTAAGGGGGACCATGGAGGGAACACTGAAGCTTCCTTT.

The sample holds a few counts of this clonotype. The V gene is TRBV29-1, the J gene TRBJ2-1, with TRBD2 as a possible D gene (7 bases). This CDR3 contains 14 residues. Germline-derived CDR1 and CDR2 are SQVTM and ANQGSEA. Trimming removed 6 bases from V and 3 bases from J, with 15 bases in between. The CDR3 sequence is CSVRGGVDYNEQFF. CDR3 DNA: TGCAGCGTCCGAGGGGGGGTTGACTACAATGAGCAGTTCTTC.

This clonotype was recorded many times. The chain carries TRBV12-3 or TRBV12-4 and TRBJ2-1, with D tentatively TRBD2 (5 bases). The germline V and J ends were trimmed by 6 bases and 0 bases, with 18 bases remaining between them. CDR3 length: 17 residues. The CDR3 is CASSELSPTSSYNEQFF. The CDR3 DNA sequence: TGTGCCAGCAGCGAACTTAGTCCTACTAGCTCCTACAATGAGCAGTTCTTC.

This clonotype was counted a single time. The chain couples TRBV20-1 to TRBJ1-1, with TRBD1 matching over 8 bases. The length of the CDR3 is 16 residues. In germline, CDR1 is DFQATT, CDR2 SNEGSKA (reference sequence). V was pared by 1 base and J by 3 bases, with 10 bases of the junction left unmatched. CDR3 DNA sequence: TGCAGTGCTAGAGGTCGGGGCCGACAGGGGTACACTGAAGCTTTCTTT. It specifies CSARGRGRQGYTEAFF.

This clonotype was picked up many times. The rearrangement links TRBV7-9 to TRBJ2-3; 14 nucleotides match TRBD2. J was trimmed by 7 bases and V by 8 bases; bases with no gene match: 5. The CDR3 contains 14 residues. CDR1 SEHNR and CDR2 FQNEAQ come from the germline V gene (reference sequence). The CDR3 DNA is TGTGCCAGCTCTGGACTAGCGGGAGGAAATACGCAGTATTTT. Residues: CASSGLAGGNTQYF.

This rearrangement joins TRBV15 to TRBJ2-7, with 9 bases identical to TRBD1. V lost 5 bases, J lost 4 bases, and 9 bases stayed unmatched. The germline CDR1 and CDR2 sequences are LNHNV and YYDKDF (reference sequence). The CDR3 runs 15 residues. The CDR3 coding sequence is TGTGCCACCAGCGCCTGGACAGGGGAGGTGTACGAGCAGTACTTC. It specifies CATSAWTGEVYEQYF.

The rearrangement uses TRBV4-1 and TRBJ1-2; TRBD1 might be the D (6 bases). Trimming stripped 4 bases from V and 6 bases from J, with 21 bases between. The germline gives CDR1 MGHRA, CDR2 YSYEKL. This CDR3 is 16 amino acids long. CDR3 DNA: TGCGCCAGCAGCCTAGGACAGATTCTAACGGGTGATGGCTACACCTTC. Translated, it gives CASSLGQILTGDGYTF.

This clonotype was picked up a small number of times. The rearrangement joins TRBV5-1 to TRBJ2-1; no definite D call. The CDR3 has 15 amino acids. Trimming cost V 0 bases and J 10 bases, with 17 bases left between them. CDR1 is SGHRS and CDR2 is YFSETQ in the germline V gene. CDR3 amino acids: CASSLVPRPRREQFF. Written as DNA, the CDR3 is TGCGCCAGCAGCTTGGTTCCCCGGCCCCGAAGGGAGCAGTTCTTC.

The chain is built from TRBV3-1 and TRBJ2-1, with TRBD2 identical over 8 bases. Losses at the gene ends were 4 bases for V and 4 bases for J; bases not matched to a gene: 15. In germline, CDR1 is LGHDT, CDR2 YNNKEL (reference sequence). The CDR3 length is 18 residues. Here the CDR3 reads CASSLSGALADRYNEQFF. CDR3 DNA sequence: TGTGCCAGCAGCCTCTCCGGGGCACTAGCGGACAGATACAATGAGCAGTTCTTC.

This clonotype was found once. V gene TRBV3-1 combines with J gene TRBJ2-7, with a possible D match to TRBD2 (5 bases). The V gene's germline CDR1 is LGHDT and CDR2 YNNKEL (reference sequence). The CDR3 spans 15 residues. V shed 1 base and J shed 2 bases, with 12 bases lying between them. CDR3 bases: TGTGCCAGCAGCCAAGCACGGGAAGTACCCTACGAGCAGTACTTC. Its translation: CASSQAREVPYEQYF.

CDR3 nucleotides: TGTGCCAGCAGTTTAACGGGCCTGACAGGGGTGGGGGATCAGCCCCAGCATTTT. This sequence encodes CASSLTGLTGVGDQPQHF. The V gene is TRBV27, the J gene TRBJ1-5, with 8 bases lining up with TRBD1. The V segment lost 2 bases and the J segment 5 bases; nucleotides outside the gene matches: 14. The CDR3 extends over 18 amino acids. Germline V gives CDR1 MNHEY, CDR2 SMNVEV (reference sequence).

This chain joins TRBV30 and TRBJ1-2; D unresolved. The CDR3 length is 13 residues. Trimming shortened V by 4 bases and J by 7 bases, and 16 bases separated the two germline ends. CDR1 and CDR2 (germline): GTSNPN, SVGIG (reference sequence). The CDR3 bases are TGTGCCTGGAATAATAGGAGGAGGCTTGGCTACACCTTC. It is translated as CAWNNRRRLGYTF.

There are a few counts of this clonotype. The chain joins TRBV4-1 to TRBJ2-7; D ambiguous. The CDR3 totals 15 residues. Per the germline V gene, CDR1 is MGHRA and CDR2 is YSYEKL. V lost 6 bases and J 4 bases, leaving 19 bases between the germline ends. CDR3 amino acids: CASRKKGSLMYEQYF. The CDR3 DNA is TGCGCCAGCAGGAAAAAGGGATCCTTGATGTACGAGCAGTACTTC.

This clonotype was detected only a few times. The genes are TRBV29-1 and TRBJ2-1; D not resolved. V lost 1 base to trimming and J lost 2 bases, with 15 bases between them. CDR3 length: 16 residues. Germline values: CDR1 SQVTM, CDR2 ANQGSEA. CDR3 in amino acids: CSVEVLRLQPYNEQFF. CDR3 sequence (DNA): TGCAGCGTTGAAGTTCTCAGGCTACAGCCCTACAATGAGCAGTTCTTC.

The chain couples TRBV5-1 to TRBJ2-7, with D hard to call. The germline gives CDR1 SGHRS, CDR2 YFSETQ. The germline V and J ends were trimmed by 0 bases and 7 bases, with 8 bases remaining between them. The CDR3 runs to 12 residues. CDR3 sequence reads: CASSLVAREQYF. Here the CDR3 DNA reads TGCGCCAGCAGCTTGGTAGCCAGGGAGCAGTACTTC.

J is TRBJ2-5 and V is TRBV2; TRBD2 aligns across 7 bases. Trimming removed 3 bases from V and 6 bases from J; junction bases left unmatched: 10. The CDR3 is 15 amino acids. Germline V CDR1 and CDR2: SNHLY, FYNNEI. The CDR3 sequence is CASSDGLDLWKTQYF. In DNA form, the CDR3 reads TGTGCCAGCAGTGACGGACTAGATTTATGGAAGACCCAGTACTTC.